Listed here are 21 T cell receptor beta chains from one sample, sequenced in a study of T-cell reconstitution after alpha-beta-depleted transplantation in children. Unique molecular identifiers were incorporated into the prepared TCRbeta library. One entry per CDR3 protein results from TCRdb running MiXCR on the PCR reads. The top ten clones hold around 43% of a sample with hundreds of thousands of distinct CDR3 sequences, under 20% of them seen once. The starting material was PBMCs, mostly from graft donor cells, obtained 360 days after TCRalphabeta/CD19-depleted stem cell transplant. The receptors shown here come from a male patient aged 2-15 years who had a stem cell transplant for acute lymphoblastic leukemia, so the T cells may come from the graft donor.

This clonotype was counted at least ten times. This rearrangement joins TRBV7-2 to TRBJ2-7; 10 bases align to TRBD2. CDR3 length equals 13 residues. The J segment lost 4 bases and the V segment lost 5 bases, leaving 2 bases of the junction unmatched. CDR1 is SGHTA and CDR2 is FQGNSA in the germline V gene. For the CDR3, the DNA is TGTGCCAGCAGCGAGCGGGAGGGTTACGAGCAGTACTTC. Its protein product is CASSEREGYEQYF.

Only a few counts were recorded for this clonotype. CDR3 sequence: CASSSEFLPYEQYF. As DNA, the CDR3 is TGTGCCAGCAGCTCGGAGTTTTTGCCTTACGAGCAGTACTTC. The chain combines TRBV7-6 with TRBJ2-7; D is ambiguous. In germline, CDR1 is SGHVS, CDR2 FNYEAQ. The CDR3 totals 14 residues. The V end lost 4 bases, the J end lost 4 bases, and 14 bases lay between the germline ends.

This chain connects TRBV7-9 to TRBJ2-7; 8 bases fit TRBD1. The V and J ends lost 5 bases and 6 bases, in that order; junction bases with no gene match: 9. In germline, CDR1 is SEHNR, CDR2 FQNEAQ (reference sequence). The CDR3 loop spans 14 amino acids. This chain's CDR3 is CASSVLDRVSEQYF. CDR3 nucleotides: TGTGCCAGCAGCGTTCTGGACAGGGTTTCCGAGCAGTACTTC.

V usage is TRBV20-1 and J usage is TRBJ2-4; D not resolved. CDR1 DFQATT and CDR2 SNEGSKA come from the germline V gene (reference sequence). The CDR3 runs to 14 residues. V dropped 0 bases and J dropped 5 bases, with 11 bases sitting between them. CDR3 region: CSARDRRWENIQYF. The CDR3 DNA is TGCAGTGCTAGAGACAGGCGGTGGGAAAACATTCAGTACTTC.

This clonotype was detected only a few times. The chain uses TRBV7-2 and TRBJ2-7; 15 bases fit TRBD2. Germline-derived CDR1 and CDR2 are SGHTA and FQGNSA. This CDR3 has 13 residues. The V and J ends lost 5 bases and 9 bases, in that order; junction bases with no gene match: 2. The CDR3 DNA reads TGTGCCAGCAGCGAGGGACTAGCGGGAGGGCAGTACTTC. It translates to CASSEGLAGGQYF. Full variable domain (outside the CDR3, taken from reference TRBV7-2 and TRBJ2-7): GAGVSQSPSNKVTEKGKDVELRCDPISGHTALYWYRQSLGQGLEFLIYFQGNSAPDKSGLPSDRFSAERTGGSVSTLTIQRTQQEDSAVYLCASSEGLAGGQYFGPGTRLTVT.

This clonotype has a count of ten or more. The rearrangement joins TRBV12-3 or TRBV12-4 to TRBJ1-1; no firm D call. This CDR3 contains 14 residues. V shed 1 base and J shed 4 bases, with 10 bases lying between them. In DNA form, the CDR3 reads TGTGCCAGCAGTTTAGTGGGCAGTGCCACTGAAGCTTTCTTT. Its protein is CASSLVGSATEAFF.

This clonotype was observed at least ten times. This sequence joins TRBV12-3 or TRBV12-4 and TRBJ2-6; D is ambiguous. V dropped 3 bases and J dropped 0 bases, with 9 bases sitting between them. The CDR3 extends over 16 amino acids. CDR3 nucleotide sequence: TGTGCCAGCAGTTTTCTGGGCCTCTCTGGGGCCAACGTCCTGACTTTC. Residues: CASSFLGLSGANVLTF.

V gene TRBV11-2 combines with J gene TRBJ2-7, with D possibly TRBD1 on 6 matching bases. Trimming removed 3 bases from V and 3 bases from J, with 15 bases in between. Germline-derived CDR1 and CDR2 are SGHAT and FQNNGV. CDR3 length equals 15 residues. Written as DNA, the CDR3 is TGTGCCAGCAGCTTTATAACAGGGAAAAACTACGAGCAGTACTTC. Translating it yields CASSFITGKNYEQYF.

The table lists this clonotype with many counts. The rearrangement uses TRBV12-3 or TRBV12-4 and TRBJ2-3; tentatively, D is TRBD2 (6 bases). The CDR3 is made up of 15 amino acids. Trimming removed 4 bases from V and 0 bases from J, with 11 bases in between. CDR3 DNA sequence: TGTGCCAGCAGTTCTAGGAGGGGAAGCACAGATACGCAGTATTTT. Translating it yields CASSSRRGSTDTQYF.

The table lists this clonotype with many counts. The J gene is TRBJ2-7, the V gene TRBV12-3 or TRBV12-4; the D gene could be TRBD1 or TRBD2 (6 bases each). The CDR3 is 16 residues long. V lost 1 base and J 1 base, leaving 14 bases between the germline ends. The DNA of the CDR3 is TGTGCCAGCAGTTTAGTTGGGGGGCGAATTTCCTACGAGCAGTACTTC. This gives the protein CASSLVGGRISYEQYF.

V is TRBV4-3 and J is TRBJ2-3, with 8 bases lining up with TRBD1. Germline loops: CDR1 LGHNA, CDR2 YSLEER. V dropped 0 bases and J dropped 8; count of bases not matched to a gene: 4. The CDR3 has 14 residues. The CDR3 here is CASSQDWTGPTQYF. In DNA form, the CDR3 reads TGCGCCAGCAGCCAAGATTGGACAGGGCCTACGCAGTATTTT.

This chain connects TRBV27 to TRBJ2-5, with 8 positions matching TRBD1. This CDR3 has 15 amino acids. The junction had 10 bases not matched to a gene; V was cut back by 5 bases and J by 5 bases. CDR1 and CDR2 (germline): MNHEY, SMNVEV (reference sequence). This CDR3 is CASSLRQGRWETQYF. The CDR3, as DNA: TGTGCCAGCAGTCTTAGACAGGGGCGATGGGAGACCCAGTACTTC.

CDR3 region: CASSQEGLGEKLFF. The CDR3 nucleotides are TGTGCCAGCAGCCAAGAGGGACTCGGGGAAAAACTGTTTTTT. The V and J genes are TRBV4-2 and TRBJ1-4; D may be TRBD1 (5 bases). V gave up 0 bases and J gave up 8 bases, with 10 bases separating them. The CDR3 sequence is 14 residues long. In germline, CDR1 is LGHNA, CDR2 YNFKEQ.

This clonotype was picked up many times. J is TRBJ2-3 and V is TRBV4-1; D is unresolved. Germline CDR1 MGHRA, CDR2 YSYEKL. CDR3 length equals 12 residues. Trimming shortened V by 6 bases and J by 9 bases, and 13 bases separated the two germline ends. The CDR3 bases are TGCGCCAGCAGGCCGTACTTAGGGACGCAGTATTTT. This sequence encodes CASRPYLGTQYF.

The chain uses TRBV20-1 and TRBJ2-5; D remains ambiguous. Germline V CDR1 and CDR2: DFQATT, SNEGSKA (reference sequence). V lost 6 bases to trimming and J lost 3 bases, with 8 bases between them. The CDR3 is 11 amino acids. CDR3 sequence: CSALPKETQYF. The CDR3 DNA sequence: TGCAGTGCACTCCCGAAAGAGACCCAGTACTTC.

This clonotype was counted once. The chain employs TRBV5-1 and TRBJ2-5; 8 bases map to TRBD1. Trimming removed 4 bases from V and 4 bases from J; junction bases left unmatched: 12. The CDR3 runs 16 residues. Per germline, CDR1 SGHRS and CDR2 YFSETQ. The CDR3 DNA sequence: TGCGCCAGCAGCGTGAGACAGGGGAACTACCGAGAGACCCAGTACTTC. Amino acid sequence: CASSVRQGNYRETQYF.

This clonotype was picked up many times. The CDR3 coding sequence is TGTGCCAGCAGTTTAGAGTCCAGGGGAATTCGCTCCTACAATGAGCAGTTCTTC. Residues: CASSLESRGIRSYNEQFF. The chain links TRBV27 to TRBJ2-1; possible D gene TRBD1, 6 bases. CDR3 size: 18 residues. Germline V gene sequence: CDR1 MNHEY, CDR2 SMNVEV (reference sequence). Trimming pared 2 bases from V and 0 bases from J, leaving 17 bases between.

This clonotype came up a few times. The rearrangement uses TRBV5-1 and TRBJ2-1; 7 bases match TRBD1. The CDR3 covers 14 residues. J gave up 2 bases and V 4 bases, and 3 bases lay outside the gene matches. Germline CDR1 reads SGHRS; CDR2 reads YFSETQ. CDR3 nucleotide sequence: TGCGCCAGCAGCGAGGACAGGCCCTACAATGAGCAGTTCTTC. This translates into CASSEDRPYNEQFF.

This clonotype was observed a handful of times. The chain combines TRBV6-1 with TRBJ2-2, with D maybe TRBD1 (6 bases). V was cut by 7 bases and J by 1 base, with 10 bases left in between. CDR1 and CDR2 from the germline V gene are MNHNS and SASEGT. CDR3 length: 14 amino acids. CDR3 sequence reads: CASTGRGNTGELFF. The DNA of the CDR3 is TGTGCCAGCACCGGCAGGGGGAACACCGGGGAGCTGTTTTTT.

This clonotype was observed many times. The CDR3 reads CSVDRGKGETQYF. The CDR3 DNA reads as TGCAGCGTTGACAGGGGAAAGGGAGAGACCCAGTACTTC. This chain links TRBV29-1 with TRBJ2-5; D may be TRBD1 (6 bases). V lost 3 bases and J 4 bases, leaving 12 bases between the germline ends. Germline V gene lookup returns CDR1 SQVTM and CDR2 ANQGSEA. This CDR3 region has 13 residues.

This clonotype was recorded a few times. This sequence joins TRBV4-3 and TRBJ2-3; 12 bases map to TRBD2. The J segment lost 2 bases and the V segment lost 0 bases, leaving 6 bases of the junction unmatched. CDR3 size: 18 residues. From germline, CDR1 is LGHNA and CDR2 YSLEER. The DNA for the CDR3 is TGCGCCAGCAGCCAAGAAAAGGGACTAGCGGGTCTCACAGATACGCAGTATTTT. Translated, it gives CASSQEKGLAGLTDTQYF.